Each of the 20 T cell receptor beta chains below was sequenced from the same sample in a study of shared clonotypes between healthy human individuals. Sequencing was performed with immunoSEQ multiplex PCR; in TCRdb, only in-frame clones are kept and a portion is missing. The data show under 1,900,000 clones, approximately 98.5% seen once. The sample was naive CD4+ T cells sorted from blood. Subset: CD45RA+ positively selected. Receptors were obtained from a man aged 25 to 40 in good health.

This rearrangement joins TRBV5-4 to TRBJ1-2; possible D gene TRBD1, 6 bases. Germline V lookup: CDR1 SGHNT, CDR2 YYREEE (reference sequence). The V end was cut by 4 bases, the J end by 3 bases, with 19 bases between. This CDR3 has 16 residues. CDR3 DNA: TGTGCCAGCAGCCCGCGCGGGTCCGGACAGCACTATGGCTACACCTTC. Translating gives CASSPRGSGQHYGYTF.

Here the CDR3 reads CASSPRLVSSYNEQFF. In nucleotides, the CDR3 is TGTGCCAGCTCACCCCGACTAGTTTCTTCCTACAATGAGCAGTTCTTC. The chain couples TRBV18 to TRBJ2-1, with D tentatively TRBD2 (6 bases). The CDR3 is 16 residues long. Deletions cut 3 bases from V and 1 base from J, with 13 bases between. Germline CDR1 is KGHSH and CDR2 is LQKENI.

A remark on this clone: Other DNA variants within this sample encode the same CDR3. The chain carries TRBV30 and TRBJ1-2, with a possible D match to TRBD1 (6 bases). Germline lookup yields CDR1 GTSNPN and CDR2 SVGIG (reference sequence). V shed 0 bases and J shed 7 bases, with 9 bases lying between them. The CDR3 is 12 amino acids. CDR3 protein: CAWSVTQGGYTF. The CDR3 DNA follows: TGTGCCTGGAGTGTTACACAGGGTGGCTACACCTTC. The full variable domain, completed using reference TRBV30 and TRBJ1-2, is SQTIHQWPATLVQPVGSPLSLECTVEGTSNPNLYWYRQAAGRGLQLLFYSVGIGQISSEVPQNLSASRPQDRQFILSSKKLLLSDSGFYLCAWSVTQGGYTFGSGTRLTVV.

The chain carries TRBV28 and TRBJ2-7, with a weak D call TRBD1 (5 bases). V dropped 2 bases and J dropped 2 bases, with 13 bases sitting between them. CDR1 MDHEN and CDR2 SYDVKM come from the germline V gene. CDR3 size: 15 residues. The CDR3 reads CASSLEPGHPYEQYF. CDR3 DNA: TGTGCCAGCAGTTTAGAACCAGGACATCCCTACGAGCAGTACTTC.

The CDR3 nucleotides read TGCGCCAGCAGCCAAGCGGGGGGCAATCAGCCCCAGCATTTT. This codes for CASSQAGGNQPQHF. V usage is TRBV4-1 and J usage is TRBJ1-5; a possible D gene is TRBD1 (5 bases). The V gene's germline CDR1 is MGHRA and CDR2 YSYEKL. The CDR3 is 14 amino acids. V shed 1 base and J shed 2 bases, with 6 bases lying between them.

This rearrangement joins TRBV11-2 to TRBJ2-1, with no clear D. The CDR3 covers 16 residues. V was cut by 1 base and J by 5 bases, with 15 bases left in between. Germline CDR1 is SGHAT and CDR2 is FQNNGV. This chain's CDR3 is CASSLVLLHLNNEQFF. DNA for the CDR3: TGTGCCAGCAGCTTAGTCCTCCTACACCTTAACAATGAGCAGTTCTTC.

This chain joins TRBV10-3 and TRBJ1-5; TRBD1 agrees at 8 bases. The CDR3 length is 13 residues. Germline V lookup: CDR1 ENHRY, CDR2 SYGVKD. V shed 7 bases and J 4 bases; nucleotides not matched to a gene: 3. The CDR3: CAIKDRENQPQHF. As DNA, the CDR3 is TGTGCCATCAAGGACAGGGAAAATCAGCCCCAGCATTTT.

The genes are TRBV5-4 and TRBJ2-1; D uncertain. The CDR3 has 14 amino acids. With 4 bases removed from V and 2 bases from J, the gap between germline ends came to 10 bases. Looked up from germline, CDR1 is SGHNT and CDR2 is YYREEE (reference sequence). The DNA of the CDR3 is TGTGCCAGCAGCCCCCTTGACGCCTACAATGAGCAGTTCTTC. Protein sequence: CASSPLDAYNEQFF.

The CDR3 region is CASSGRGTEAFF. The DNA for the CDR3 is TGTGCCAGCAGCGGTCGGGGAACTGAAGCTTTCTTT. The chain uses TRBV5-6 and TRBJ1-1; no reliable D call. The V gene's germline CDR1 is SGHDT and CDR2 YYEEEE. V gave up 4 bases and J gave up 5 bases, with 9 bases separating them. This CDR3 region has 12 residues. Supplemented by reference TRBV5-6 and TRBJ1-1, the full variable domain reads DAGVTQSPTHLIKTRGQQVTLRCSPKSGHDTVSWYQQALGQGPQFIFQYYEEEERQRGNFPDRFSGHQFPNYSSELNVNALLLGDSALYLCASSGRGTEAFFGQGTRLTVV.

This CDR3 reads CASSSQGGEPQHF. The DNA of the CDR3 is TGTGCCAGCAGCTCACAAGGTGGGGAGCCCCAGCATTTT. This chain connects TRBV5-4 to TRBJ1-5; D gene unclear. This CDR3 contains 13 residues. V gave up 3 bases and J gave up 8 bases, with 12 bases separating them. Germline-derived CDR1 and CDR2 are SGHNT and YYREEE (reference sequence).

The chain has TRBV27 and TRBJ2-1; the D gene is possibly TRBD1 (6 bases). V lost 10 bases and J lost 4, with 20 bases in between. CDR3 length: 15 amino acids. Germline V gene sequence: CDR1 MNHEY, CDR2 SMNVEV (reference sequence). Here the CDR3 reads CATGIVGHTYNEQFF. Written as DNA, the CDR3 is TGTGCCACCGGAATTGTGGGACACACTTACAATGAGCAGTTCTTC.

Here the CDR3 reads CASSPPQGKLAASNNNEQFF. The CDR3 region has the DNA TGTGCCAGCTCACCCCCCCAGGGGAAACTAGCGGCCTCTAATAACAATGAGCAGTTCTTC. The chain joins TRBV18 to TRBJ2-1, with 8 bases identical to TRBD2. The CDR3 covers 20 residues. J was trimmed by 5 bases and V by 3 bases; bases with no gene match: 21. The germline gives CDR1 KGHSH, CDR2 LQKENI.

As to this clone: Other DNA sequences in this sample translate to the same CDR3. The chain is built from TRBV2 and TRBJ2-7; D is ambiguous. The germline V and J ends were trimmed by 7 bases and 0 bases, with 7 bases remaining between them. The CDR3 runs to 12 residues. Germline V lookup: CDR1 SNHLY, CDR2 FYNNEI. The CDR3 sequence is CASIPSSYEQYF. The CDR3 nucleotides read TGTGCCAGCATCCCCAGCTCCTACGAGCAGTACTTC.

In this sample, this clone turned up once. This sequence joins TRBV7-8 and TRBJ2-3, with TRBD2 as a possible D gene (6 bases). Trimming took 4 bases from V and 3 from J, leaving 14 bases between them. The CDR3 is made up of 15 amino acids. Per the germline V gene, CDR1 is SGHVS and CDR2 is FQNEAQ. CDR3 nucleotides: TGTGCCAGCAGCTCCCGTACCGGGGGAACAGATACGCAGTATTTT. This gives the protein CASSSRTGGTDTQYF.

V and J are TRBV25-1 and TRBJ2-5; no clear D gene. Germline V gives CDR1 MGHDK, CDR2 SYGVNS. There are 12 residues in the CDR3. The V end was cut by 1 base, the J end by 5 bases, with 5 bases between. Written as DNA, the CDR3 is TGTGCCAGCAGTGAATCCGCGGAGACCCAGTACTTC. It specifies CASSESAETQYF.

The CDR3 DNA sequence: TGTGCCAGCACTTTCCCGGGAATCAATGAGCAGTTCTTC. It specifies CASTFPGINEQFF. This chain uses TRBV7-9 with TRBJ2-1; perhaps TRBD2 as D (5 bases). The CDR3 is 13 residues long. CDR1 and CDR2 (germline): SEHNR, FQNEAQ (reference sequence). Trimming took 7 bases from V and 6 from J, leaving 13 bases between them.

The rearrangement joins TRBV28 to TRBJ2-1; 9 bases match TRBD2. Germline values: CDR1 MDHEN, CDR2 SYDVKM. Germline trimming cut 9 bases from V and 6 bases from J; bases unmatched to any gene: 3. The CDR3 covers 12 residues. Here the CDR3 DNA reads TGTGCCAGTCAGACTAGCGGCAATGAGCAGTTCTTC. Its protein is CASQTSGNEQFF.

V gene TRBV28 combines with J gene TRBJ2-7; perhaps TRBD2 as D (5 bases). CDR1 is MDHEN and CDR2 is SYDVKM in the germline V gene. Trimming took 6 bases from V and 3 from J, leaving 18 bases between them. The CDR3 loop spans 15 amino acids. CDR3 amino acids: CASSHTRGRLYEQYF. The CDR3 coding sequence is TGTGCCAGCAGCCACACTCGCGGGCGGCTCTACGAGCAGTACTTC.

The rearrangement joins TRBV28 to TRBJ2-3; D tentatively fits TRBD1 or TRBD2 (7 bases each). V gave up 6 bases and J gave up 2 bases, with 15 bases separating them. From germline, CDR1 is MDHEN and CDR2 SYDVKM. The CDR3 has 15 residues. The CDR3 DNA reads as TGTGCCAGCAGCCGGACTAGGGGGCCCACAGATACGCAGTATTTT. Its protein is CASSRTRGPTDTQYF.

The chain is built from TRBV18 and TRBJ2-5; possible D gene TRBD1, 6 bases. CDR3 length: 16 amino acids. Trimming left V 1 base short and J 7 bases short, with 19 bases between. Germline loops: CDR1 KGHSH, CDR2 LQKENI. CDR3 sequence reads: CASSPLPGQSDVTQYF. The CDR3 DNA reads TGTGCCAGCTCACCACTACCGGGACAATCGGATGTGACCCAGTACTTC.